The 30 T cell receptor beta chains below were found in one sample sequenced in a study of a mutant IDH1 vaccine in newly diagnosed glioma. Method: immunoSEQ multiplex PCR; TCRdb's copy keeps in-frame clones and lacks some. The table has over 75,000 clones, roughly 90% seen once. This sample's time point: baseline, week 1 (first vaccination visit). Treatment specified: pre-vaccination baseline after standard-of-care therapy. The sample was PBMCs, taken from a glioma patient treated with radiotherapy, temozolomide or both. The receptors stem from a woman aged 50 to 60 with glioma.

This clone was observed a handful of times. The gene calls are TRBV11-2 and TRBJ2-7; D could derive from TRBD1 or TRBD2 (5 bases each). The CDR3 spans 15 residues. V was pared by 5 bases and J by 1 base, with 15 bases between. Germline CDR1 is SGHAT and CDR2 is FQNNGV. This chain's CDR3 is CASSGFRDPSYEQYF. The CDR3 DNA follows: TGTGCCAGCAGCGGGTTCCGGGACCCTTCCTACGAGCAGTACTTC.

CDR3 region: CASSLAEGPRETQYF. The CDR3 bases are TGCGCCAGCAGCTTGGCCGAGGGGCCGAGGGAGACCCAGTACTTC. V and J are TRBV5-1 and TRBJ2-5; D could derive from TRBD1 or TRBD2 (5 bases each). CDR1 and CDR2 from the germline V gene are SGHRS and YFSETQ. The CDR3 loop spans 15 amino acids. V gave up 0 bases and J gave up 5 bases, with 14 bases separating them.

The chain uses TRBV27 and TRBJ2-7; D not certain. Germline-derived CDR1 and CDR2 are MNHEY and SMNVEV (reference sequence). The CDR3 consists of 15 residues. Trimming cost V 5 bases and J 2 bases, with 16 bases left between them. The CDR3 spells CASSILPGQTYEQYF. In DNA form, the CDR3 reads TGTGCCAGCAGTATCCTTCCGGGTCAGACCTACGAGCAGTACTTC.

The rearrangement uses TRBV10-2 and TRBJ2-7; 7 bases are a match to TRBD1. Germline CDR1 is WSHSY and CDR2 is SAAADI. V lost 3 bases, J lost 5 bases, and 4 bases stayed unmatched. The CDR3 sequence is 13 residues long. CDR3 amino acids: CASSEQGLNEQYF. The DNA for the CDR3 is TGCGCCAGCAGTGAACAGGGGCTCAACGAGCAGTACTTC.

The chain uses TRBV19 and TRBJ1-5, with 10 positions matching TRBD1. The V gene's germline CDR1 is LNHDA and CDR2 SQIVND (reference sequence). The CDR3 has 13 residues. V dropped 8 bases and J dropped 6; count of bases not matched to a gene: 4. The DNA for the CDR3 is TGTGCCAGTTGGGACAGGGGAACTCAGCCCCAGCATTTT. Translating gives CASWDRGTQPQHF.

V gene TRBV6-6 combines with J gene TRBJ2-7, with D possibly matching TRBD1 (5 bases). This CDR3 spans 14 amino acids. Germline CDR1 is MNHNY and CDR2 is SVGAGI (reference sequence). Trimming cost V 8 bases and J 5 bases, with 19 bases left between them. In DNA form, the CDR3 reads TGTGCCAGCTACTTCGCGCAGGGCGGACACGAGCAGTACTTC. This gives the protein CASYFAQGGHEQYF.

This clone was counted once. The CDR3 nucleotides read TGCGCCAGCAGCTTGGATCCGGGCACCAACACTGAAGCTTTCTTT. Residues: CASSLDPGTNTEAFF. This rearrangement joins TRBV5-1 to TRBJ1-1; D not certain. CDR1 and CDR2 from the germline V gene are SGHRS and YFSETQ. This CDR3 spans 15 amino acids. V gave up 0 bases and J gave up 2 bases, with 11 bases separating them.

This chain connects TRBV30 to TRBJ2-1; the D is unclear. Deletions cut 4 bases from V and 4 bases from J, with 2 bases between. The CDR3 extends over 10 amino acids. Germline CDR1 reads GTSNPN; CDR2 reads SVGIG (reference sequence). CDR3 sequence reads: CAWKYNEQFF. The DNA of the CDR3 is TGTGCCTGGAAATACAATGAGCAGTTCTTC. The variable domain in full, completed from reference TRBV30 and TRBJ2-1, reads SQTIHQWPATLVQPVGSPLSLECTVEGTSNPNLYWYRQAAGRGLQLLFYSVGIGQISSEVPQNLSASRPQDRQFILSSKKLLLSDSGFYLCAWKYNEQFFGPGTRLTVL.

CDR3: CASSLGQTSEQYF. CDR3 in DNA: TGTGCCAGCAGCTTAGGTCAGACCTCCGAGCAGTACTTC. The chain employs TRBV7-6 and TRBJ2-7; D unresolved. The germline gives CDR1 SGHVS, CDR2 FNYEAQ. The CDR3 length is 13 residues. V lost 1 base, J lost 6 bases, and 10 bases lay in between.

This chain joins TRBV7-6 and TRBJ2-1; TRBD2 might be the D (6 bases). The CDR3 runs 14 residues. The V gene lost 0 bases and the J gene lost 10 bases, with 13 bases spanning the gap. Germline V lookup: CDR1 SGHVS, CDR2 FNYEAQ. The CDR3 sequence: CASSLASEGLEQFF. CDR3 DNA sequence: TGTGCCAGCAGCTTAGCGTCAGAAGGACTAGAGCAGTTCTTC.

This chain connects TRBV29-1 to TRBJ2-2, with TRBD2 identical over 9 bases. The V segment lost 0 bases and the J segment 6 bases; nucleotides outside the gene matches: 8. There are 16 residues in the CDR3. Germline values: CDR1 SQVTM, CDR2 ANQGSEA. The CDR3 protein is CSVEESAGGPPGELFF. The CDR3 bases are TGCAGCGTTGAAGAATCGGCGGGAGGGCCCCCCGGGGAGCTGTTTTTT.

The chain uses TRBV7-9 and TRBJ1-3; maybe TRBD1 (5 bases). The CDR3 is 14 amino acids. Germline V lookup: CDR1 SEHNR, CDR2 FQNEAQ (reference sequence). V lost 4 bases, J lost 0 bases, and 7 bases lay in between. The chain's CDR3 is CASSSDSSGNTIYF. DNA of the CDR3: TGTGCCAGCAGCTCTGACAGCTCTGGAAACACCATATATTTT. Supplemented by reference TRBV7-9 and TRBJ1-3, the full variable domain reads DTGVSQNPRHKITKRGQNVTFRCDPISEHNRLYWYRQTLGQGPEFLTYFQNEAQLEKSRLLSDRFSAERPKGSFSTLEIQRTEQGDSAMYLCASSSDSSGNTIYFGEGSWLTVV.

J is TRBJ1-1 and V is TRBV7-6; 7 nucleotides align to TRBD1. The J segment lost 0 bases and the V segment lost 4 bases, leaving 5 bases of the junction unmatched. The CDR3 runs to 15 residues. The germline gives CDR1 SGHVS, CDR2 FNYEAQ. CDR3 amino acids: CASSSRTGMNTEAFF. In nucleotides, the CDR3 is TGTGCCAGCAGCTCACGGACAGGAATGAACACTGAAGCTTTCTTT. Full variable domain (rest looked up from reference TRBV7-6 and TRBJ1-1): GAGVSQSPRYKVTKRGQDVALRCDPISGHVSLYWYRQALGQGPEFLTYFNYEAQQDKSGLPNDRFSAERPEGSISTLTIQRTEQRDSAMYRCASSSRTGMNTEAFFGQGTRLTVV.

The chain couples TRBV5-6 to TRBJ2-5; D unclear. The last part of the DNA fits TRBJ2-7 better; the J call may be wrong. The CDR3 has 16 residues. Per germline, CDR1 SGHDT and CDR2 YYEEEE. The CDR3 is CASSARLMGSPYEQYF. CDR3 coding DNA: TGTGCCAGCAGCGCCAGGTTAATGGGTTCCCCCTACGAGCAGTACTTC.

V and J are TRBV6-1 and TRBJ1-1, with a possible D match to TRBD1 (5 bases). The CDR3 totals 15 residues. The V gene's germline CDR1 is MNHNS and CDR2 SASEGT. Trimming cost V 3 bases and J 1 base, with 12 bases left between them. CDR3 bases: TGTGCCAGCAGTGAGGCGCACAGGAGGAACACTGAAGCTTTCTTT. Translation: CASSEAHRRNTEAFF.

The chain uses TRBV27 and TRBJ2-5; no definite D call. Per the germline V gene, CDR1 is MNHEY and CDR2 is SMNVEV (reference sequence). Trimming left V 3 bases short and J 5 bases short, with 4 bases between. This CDR3 region has 11 residues. The CDR3: CASSFRETQYF. CDR3 coding DNA: TGTGCCAGCAGTTTCCGTGAGACCCAGTACTTC.

J is TRBJ2-3 and V is TRBV4-1, with 9 bases matching TRBD1. V lost 3 bases to trimming and J lost 3 bases; unmatched junction nucleotides: 4. Germline V gene lookup returns CDR1 MGHRA and CDR2 YSYEKL. This CDR3 contains 15 residues. CDR3 in amino acids: CASSQPGQGTDTQYF. DNA for the CDR3: TGCGCCAGCAGCCAGCCGGGACAGGGTACAGATACGCAGTATTTT.

This clone was found once. V gene TRBV9 combines with J gene TRBJ2-1; D may be TRBD2 (6 bases). Trimming shortened V by 4 bases and J by 6 bases, and 14 bases separated the two germline ends. Germline V gives CDR1 SGDLS, CDR2 YYNGEE. CDR3 size: 14 residues. This chain's CDR3 is CASSTQEGRNEQFF. The CDR3 bases are TGTGCCAGCAGCACCCAGGAGGGCCGCAATGAGCAGTTCTTC. The full variable domain, in which reference TRBV9 and TRBJ2-1 provide the parts outside the CDR3, is DSGVTQTPKHLITATGQRVTLRCSPRSGDLSVYWYQQSLDQGLQFLIQYYNGEERAKGNILERFSAQQFPDLHSELNLSSLELGDSALYFCASSTQEGRNEQFFGPGTRLTVL.

The rearrangement joins TRBV5-1 to TRBJ2-3; 8 bases are shared with TRBD2. Germline values: CDR1 SGHRS, CDR2 YFSETQ. The CDR3 length is 15 residues. V was pared by 4 bases and J by 5 bases, with 9 bases of the junction left unmatched. Here the CDR3 reads CASSVTGTRGDTQYF. The DNA for the CDR3 is TGCGCCAGCAGCGTCACCGGGACTAGGGGAGATACGCAGTATTTT.

The chain joins TRBV12-2 to TRBJ2-7; the listed D gene, TRBD2, was not tested against the DNA. TRBV12-2 is labeled a pseudogene. The CDR3 is 21 amino acids. The CDR3 reads CASRLANPGLAGGPIFHEQYF. The CDR3 DNA follows: TGTGCAAGTCGCTTAGCCAATCCGGGACTAGCGGGAGGGCCCATCTTCCACGAGCAGTACTTC.

The J gene is TRBJ1-3, the V gene TRBV11-2, with TRBD1 as a possible D gene (5 bases). Germline V gives CDR1 SGHAT, CDR2 FQNNGV. With 4 bases removed from V and 0 bases from J, the gap between germline ends came to 19 bases. This CDR3 has 18 amino acids. The CDR3, as DNA: TGTGCCAGCAGCTCTACCCTCGGACATTCTCTCTCTGGAAACACCATATATTTT. Translating it yields CASSSTLGHSLSGNTIYF. The whole variable domain, remainder taken from reference TRBV11-2 and TRBJ1-3, is EAGVAQSPRYKIIEKRQSVAFWCNPISGHATLYWYQQILGQGPKLLIQFQNNGVVDDSQLPKDRFSAERLKGVDSTLKIQPAKLEDSAVYLCASSSTLGHSLSGNTIYFGEGSWLTVV.

This clone was seen once. V is TRBV2 and J is TRBJ2-2; 8 positions match TRBD1. Germline V gene sequence: CDR1 SNHLY, CDR2 FYNNEI. This CDR3 contains 14 residues. J lost 3 bases, V lost 6 bases, and 3 bases had no gene match. DNA for the CDR3: TGTGCCAGCAGACTACAGGGGGACACCGGGGAGCTGTTTTTT. Encoded protein: CASRLQGDTGELFF.

The chain links TRBV5-1 to TRBJ2-2; 13 bases are a match to TRBD2. Germline V CDR1 and CDR2: SGHRS, YFSETQ. The V segment lost 4 bases and the J segment 6 bases; nucleotides outside the gene matches: 9. The CDR3 length is 17 residues. Here the CDR3 reads CASSPPGGTSGAGELFF. The CDR3 nucleotides read TGCGCCAGCAGCCCCCCCGGAGGGACTAGCGGGGCCGGGGAGCTGTTTTTT.

V usage is TRBV2 and J usage is TRBJ1-1, with D uncertain. Per the germline V gene, CDR1 is SNHLY and CDR2 is FYNNEI. V lost 1 base, J lost 5 bases, and 11 bases lay in between. The CDR3 has 14 residues. The CDR3, as DNA: TGTGCCAGCAGTGAAGTCAGCCCAAGGACTGAAGCTTTCTTT. It is translated as CASSEVSPRTEAFF.

This chain connects TRBV7-9 to TRBJ2-1; perhaps TRBD2 as D (6 bases). The length of the CDR3 is 12 residues. The germline V gene encodes CDR1 SEHNR and CDR2 FQNEAQ (reference sequence). Trimming cost V 5 bases and J 8 bases, with 10 bases left between them. DNA for the CDR3: TGTGCCAGCAGCCAGCGGGTCTATGAGCAGTTCTTC. It codes for CASSQRVYEQFF.

V and J are TRBV2 and TRBJ2-1; 8 bases line up with TRBD1. Unmatched junction bases numbered 3, after V lost 5 bases and J lost 0 bases. Germline V CDR1 and CDR2: SNHLY, FYNNEI. The CDR3 length is 15 residues. For the CDR3, the DNA is TGTGCCAGCAGTTTGACAGGGGACTCCTACAATGAGCAGTTCTTC. Amino acid sequence: CASSLTGDSYNEQFF.

The chain uses TRBV9 and TRBJ2-2; D unresolved. CDR3 length equals 12 residues. Germline assignment: CDR1 SGDLS and CDR2 YYNGEE. Trimming cost V 4 bases and J 3 bases, with 4 bases left between them. DNA of the CDR3: TGTGCCAGCAGCACCTACACCGGGGAGCTGTTTTTT. Its protein product is CASSTYTGELFF. Full variable domain (outside the CDR3, taken from reference TRBV9 and TRBJ2-2): DSGVTQTPKHLITATGQRVTLRCSPRSGDLSVYWYQQSLDQGLQFLIQYYNGEERAKGNILERFSAQQFPDLHSELNLSSLELGDSALYFCASSTYTGELFFGEGSRLTVL.

The chain is built from TRBV28 and TRBJ1-1; D remains ambiguous. V was trimmed by 9 bases and J by 4 bases, leaving 18 bases between them. CDR1 MDHEN and CDR2 SYDVKM come from the germline V gene. This CDR3 is 14 amino acids long. Written as DNA, the CDR3 is TGTGCCAGTTCCCCCCAGCGAGTGGGCACTGAAGCTTTCTTT. Translation: CASSPQRVGTEAFF. Full variable domain (outside the CDR3, taken from reference TRBV28 and TRBJ1-1): DVKVTQSSRYLVKRTGEKVFLECVQDMDHENMFWYRQDPGLGLRLIYFSYDVKMKEKGDIPEGYSVSREKKERFSLILESASTNQTSMYLCASSPQRVGTEAFFGQGTRLTVV.

This clone showed up just once. The chain carries TRBV2 and TRBJ2-3, with TRBD2 matching over 8 bases. The V gene's germline CDR1 is SNHLY and CDR2 FYNNEI. V lost 6 bases and J lost 0; bases outside the gene matches: 2. The length of the CDR3 is 14 residues. DNA for the CDR3: TGTGCCAGCAGGGTAGCGGGGAGCACAGATACGCAGTATTTT. This encodes CASRVAGSTDTQYF.

The CDR3: CASSSGGTNEKLFF. In DNA, the CDR3 is TGTGCCAGCAGCTCAGGGGGAACTAATGAAAAACTGTTTTTT. The rearrangement uses TRBV5-4 and TRBJ1-4; TRBD1 matches 7 bases. This CDR3 comprises 14 residues. The junction had 0 bases not matched to a gene; V was cut back by 3 bases and J by 1 base. The V gene's germline CDR1 is SGHNT and CDR2 YYREEE (reference sequence).